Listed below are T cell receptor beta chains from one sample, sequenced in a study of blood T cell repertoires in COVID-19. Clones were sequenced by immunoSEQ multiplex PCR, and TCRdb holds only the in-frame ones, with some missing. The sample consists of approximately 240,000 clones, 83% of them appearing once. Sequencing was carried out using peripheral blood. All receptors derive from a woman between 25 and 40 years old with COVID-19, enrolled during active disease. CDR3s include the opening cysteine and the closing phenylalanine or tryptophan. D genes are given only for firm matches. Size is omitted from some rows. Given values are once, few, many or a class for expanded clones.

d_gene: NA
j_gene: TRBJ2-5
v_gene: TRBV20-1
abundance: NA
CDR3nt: TGCAGTGCTAGAGCCGTAGAGACCCAGTACTTC
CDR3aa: CSARAVETQYF

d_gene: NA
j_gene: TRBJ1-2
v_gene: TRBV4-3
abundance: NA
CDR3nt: TGCGCCAGCAGCCAAGATGCCTACAGCTCTTATGGCTACACCTTC
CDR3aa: CASSQDAYSSYGYTF

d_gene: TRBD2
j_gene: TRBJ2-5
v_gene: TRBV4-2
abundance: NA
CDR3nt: TGTGCCAGCAGCCAGGGGGGGACTAGCGGTTACCAAGAGACCCAGTACTTC
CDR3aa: CASSQGGTSGYQETQYF

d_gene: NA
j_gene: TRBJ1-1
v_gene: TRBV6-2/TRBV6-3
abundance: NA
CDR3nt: TGTGCCAGCAGTTACGAGGGGAACACTGAAGCTTTCTTT
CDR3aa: CASSYEGNTEAFF

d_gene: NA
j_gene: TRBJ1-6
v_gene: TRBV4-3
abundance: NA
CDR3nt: TGCGCCAGCAGCCAGGGAGGGGCCGGGAATTCACCCCTCCACTTT
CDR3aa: CASSQGGAGNSPLHF

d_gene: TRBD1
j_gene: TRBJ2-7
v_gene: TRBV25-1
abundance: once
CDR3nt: TGTGCCAGCAGTGATCGGCAGGGCAGGGGGAGTTTGAGCGAGCAGTACTTC
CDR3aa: CASSDRQGRGSLSEQYF

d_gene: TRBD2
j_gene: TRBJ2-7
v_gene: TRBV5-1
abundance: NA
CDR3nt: TGCGCCAGCAGCGGAGCGGGGGGACCCTACGAGCAGTACTTC
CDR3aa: CASSGAGGPYEQYF

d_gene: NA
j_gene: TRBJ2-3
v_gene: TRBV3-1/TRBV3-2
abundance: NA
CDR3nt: TGTGCCAGCAGGTACCGTGTTCAGAGCACAGATACGCAGTATTTT
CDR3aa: CASRYRVQSTDTQYF

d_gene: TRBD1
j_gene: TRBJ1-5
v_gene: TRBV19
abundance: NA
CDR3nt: TGTGCCAGTAGTACCACAGGGGGTAATCAGCCCCAGCATTTT
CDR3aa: CASSTTGGNQPQHF

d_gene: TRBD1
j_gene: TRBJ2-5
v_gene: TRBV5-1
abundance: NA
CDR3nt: TGCGCCAGCAGGGGACAGGGTTTTGAGACCCAGTACTTC
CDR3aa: CASRGQGFETQYF

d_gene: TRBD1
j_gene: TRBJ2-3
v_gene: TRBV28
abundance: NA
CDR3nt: TGTGCCAGCAGACAAACAGGGGGCACAGATACGCAGTATTTT
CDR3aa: CASRQTGGTDTQYF

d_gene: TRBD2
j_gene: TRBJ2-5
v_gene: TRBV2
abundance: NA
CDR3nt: TGTGCCAGCACTTTTGGACTAGCGGGAGTCCAAGAGACCCAGTACTTC
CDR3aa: CASTFGLAGVQETQYF

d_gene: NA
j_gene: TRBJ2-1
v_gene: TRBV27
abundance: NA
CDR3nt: TGTGCCAGCAGACTGCAGGGCCGACACAATGAGCAGTTCTTC
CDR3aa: CASRLQGRHNEQFF

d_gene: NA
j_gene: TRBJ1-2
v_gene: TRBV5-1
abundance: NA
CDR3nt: TGCGCCAGCAGCTTGGAATCCGGGGGGCGAGGCTACACCTTC
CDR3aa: CASSLESGGRGYTF

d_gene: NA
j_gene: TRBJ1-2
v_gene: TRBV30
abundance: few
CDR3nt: TGTGCCTGGAGTCCGAGGACAGCCGGGGGCTACACCTTC
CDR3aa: CAWSPRTAGGYTF

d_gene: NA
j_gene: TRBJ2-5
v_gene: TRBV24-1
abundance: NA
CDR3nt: TGTGCCACCAGTGATTCCCCCAAAGGGGCCCAAGAGACCCAGTACTTC
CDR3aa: CATSDSPKGAQETQYF

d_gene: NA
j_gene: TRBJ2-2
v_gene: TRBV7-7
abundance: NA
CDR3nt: TGTGCCAGCAGCTCTCGGGGGTCCCTTAACACCGGGGAGCTGTTTTTT
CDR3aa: CASSSRGSLNTGELFF

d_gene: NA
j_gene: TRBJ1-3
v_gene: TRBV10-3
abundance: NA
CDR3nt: TGTGCCATCAGACTTAGGACAGCCGGAAACACCATATATTTT
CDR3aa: CAIRLRTAGNTIYF

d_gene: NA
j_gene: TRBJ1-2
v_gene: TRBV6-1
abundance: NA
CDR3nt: TGTGCCAGCAGTGAAACTAGCCGAACGATGTCTAACTATGGCTACACCTTC
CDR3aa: CASSETSRTMSNYGYTF

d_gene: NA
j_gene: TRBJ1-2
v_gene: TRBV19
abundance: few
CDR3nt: TGTGCCAGTAGTATTGGGGAGGATGGCTACACCTTC
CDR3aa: CASSIGEDGYTF

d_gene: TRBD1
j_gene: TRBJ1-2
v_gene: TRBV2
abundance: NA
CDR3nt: TGTGCCAGCAGTGAAGTACGGGACAGGGGGAGAGATGGCTACACCTTC
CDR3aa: CASSEVRDRGRDGYTF

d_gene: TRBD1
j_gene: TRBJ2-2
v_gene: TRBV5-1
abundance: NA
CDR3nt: TGCGCCAGCAGCGGTGGCGGGACAGGAGATCTGAACACCGGGGAGCTGTTTTTT
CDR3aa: CASSGGGTGDLNTGELFF

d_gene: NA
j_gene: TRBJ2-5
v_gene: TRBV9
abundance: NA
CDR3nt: TGTGCCAGCAGCGAAGTGGGGGGGCCGACCCAGTACTTC
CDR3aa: CASSEVGGPTQYF

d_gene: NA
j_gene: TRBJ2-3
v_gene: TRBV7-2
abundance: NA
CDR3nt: TGTGCCAGCAGCTTATTTCAGGATACGCAGTATTTT
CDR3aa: CASSLFQDTQYF

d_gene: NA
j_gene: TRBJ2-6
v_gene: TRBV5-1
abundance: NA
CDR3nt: TGCGCCAGCAGCTTGTCTGGTCGGGACTTCTCTGGGGCCAACGTCCTGACTTTC
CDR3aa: CASSLSGRDFSGANVLTF

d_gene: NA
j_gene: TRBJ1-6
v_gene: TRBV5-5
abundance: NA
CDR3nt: TGTGCCAGCAGCTTTCAGGGGACGACAAGAGCCCTCCACTTT
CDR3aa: CASSFQGTTRALHF

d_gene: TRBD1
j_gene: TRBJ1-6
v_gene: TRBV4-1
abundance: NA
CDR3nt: TGCGCCAGCAGCCTACAGGGGTCGGATTCACCCCTCCACTTT
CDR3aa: CASSLQGSDSPLHF

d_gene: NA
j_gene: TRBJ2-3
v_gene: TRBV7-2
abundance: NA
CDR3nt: TGTGCCAGCAGCTTAGCGCCCGGAGGAGGGGTAACAGATACGCAGTATTTT
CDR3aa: CASSLAPGGGVTDTQYF